The clone carrying this T cell receptor beta chain was counted between two and nine times. Its target is not known. As for time point: late sampling 161 to 241 days after vaccination in three convalescent patients. The sample comes from a study of vaccination and CD4 T cells after COVID-19. Study-wide background: The makeup of the convalescents was six males and four females, two of them Hispanic. Post-COVID sampling occurred a median approximately 93 days after diagnosis (range 35 to 161). Post-vaccine sampling followed dose two by a median roughly 76 days (range 14 to 241). Whole-study findings and limits: Convalescent patients showed a median around 85% of reactive clones that were seen only post-vaccination.

A single record per CDR3 protein comes from TCRdb applying MiXCR to the PCR reads. The sample holds just over 35,000 distinct CDR3 sequences, under 45% seen once. With 5 bases clipped from V and 0 bases from J, the junction kept 14 bases outside the gene matches. This CDR3 comprises 20 residues. CDR1 and CDR2 from the germline V gene are SEHNR and FQNEAQ (reference sequence). The chain has TRBV7-9 and TRBJ2-1; 12 bases line up with TRBD2. This receptor was obtained from a human donor who had recovered from COVID-19. The material was CD4+ T cells from blood, obtained about 7 months after SARS-CoV-2 vaccination. CDR3 amino acids: CASSSYRRGLAGNSYNEQFF. The CDR3 DNA reads TGTGCCAGCAGCAGTTATAGACGTGGACTAGCGGGGAACTCCTACAATGAGCAGTTCTTC.